This note documents a single TCR beta chain sequence. The data are from a study of blood T cell repertoires in COVID-19. Study as a whole: Donors in the United States, Italy and Spain gave samples during acute or convalescent COVID-19. Nucleic acid was either cDNA or gDNA, and it came from T cells, B-cell-depleted T cells, or PBMCs.

How the authors handled the data: Counts of nucleated cells, estimated from reference gene primer amplification, were obtained. Assay: immunoSEQ multiplex PCR; the TCRdb copy retains only in-frame clones and omits some. For V, J and clone size, that table is used; D and trimming come from the DNA. The top ten clones hold just over 5.5% of a sample with about 33,000 clones, 80% to 90% of them seen once. V lost 4 bases to trimming and J lost 2 bases; unmatched junction nucleotides: 6. This CDR3 spans 15 amino acids. Germline loops: CDR1 LGHNA, CDR2 YNFKEQ. Source material: peripheral blood. The origin of this receptor is a woman aged 80 or over with active or convalescent COVID-19. The rearrangement links TRBV4-2 to TRBJ2-3, with TRBD1 identical over 7 bases. The CDR3 loop is CASSPGQLNTDTQYF. The DNA of the CDR3 is TGTGCCAGCAGCCCGGGACAGCTTAACACAGATACGCAGTATTTT.